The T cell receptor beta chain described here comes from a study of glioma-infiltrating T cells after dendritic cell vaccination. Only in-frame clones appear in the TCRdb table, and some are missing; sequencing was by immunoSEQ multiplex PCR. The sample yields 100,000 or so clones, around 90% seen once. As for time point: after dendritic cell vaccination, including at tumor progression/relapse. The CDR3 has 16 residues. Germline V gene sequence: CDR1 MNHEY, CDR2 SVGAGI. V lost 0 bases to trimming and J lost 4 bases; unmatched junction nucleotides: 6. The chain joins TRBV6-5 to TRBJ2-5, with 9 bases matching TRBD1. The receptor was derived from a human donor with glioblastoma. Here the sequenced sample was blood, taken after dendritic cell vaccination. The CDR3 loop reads CASSYSPRDRVETQYF. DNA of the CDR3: TGTGCCAGCAGTTACTCACCCCGGGACAGGGTAGAGACCCAGTACTTC.